The entry below describes one T cell receptor (beta chain). Its specificity is not known. The PCR had 60 Vbeta and 13 Jbeta primers. Sequenced by immunoSEQ multiplex PCR; TCRdb stores in-frame clones only, minus some. Of around 140,000 clones in the sample, about 83% were seen once. The sample is drawn from a study of cytomegalovirus exposure and HLA in healthy donors. Regarding the study as a whole: Excluded: some indistinguishable V segments such as TRBV6-2 and TRBV6-3. Cytomegalovirus association was assigned to some 160 TCR beta chains.

Germline CDR1 reads MNHEY; CDR2 reads SVGAGI. J was trimmed by 4 bases and V by 5 bases; bases with no gene match: 4. The CDR3 totals 13 residues. The receptor's source is a woman aged 25 to 39 in good health and CMV-seronegative. Sample: PBMCs. The rearrangement joins TRBV6-5 to TRBJ1-1; 7 bases match TRBD1. The DNA of the CDR3 is TGTGCCAGCAGTAGCCAGGGGGTCACTGAAGCTTTCTTT. It yields the protein CASSSQGVTEAFF.